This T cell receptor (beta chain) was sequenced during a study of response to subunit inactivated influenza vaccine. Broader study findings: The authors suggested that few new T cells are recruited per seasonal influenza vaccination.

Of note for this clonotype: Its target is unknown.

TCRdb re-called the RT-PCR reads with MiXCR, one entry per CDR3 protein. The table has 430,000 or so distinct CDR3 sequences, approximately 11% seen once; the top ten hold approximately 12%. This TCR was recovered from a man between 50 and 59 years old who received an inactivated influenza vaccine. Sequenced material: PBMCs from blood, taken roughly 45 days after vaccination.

The CDR3 protein is CASSLDGVGGGYQETQYF. As DNA, the CDR3 is TGTGCCAGCAGCTTAGATGGCGTTGGCGGGGGGTACCAAGAGACCCAGTACTTC. The chain uses TRBV11-2 and TRBJ2-5; 8 bases fit TRBD2. Germline V gene lookup returns CDR1 SGHAT and CDR2 FQNNGV. This CDR3 has 18 amino acids. J lost 0 bases, V lost 0 bases, and 9 bases had no gene match.